A single sample is the source of the 14 T cell receptor beta chains below, sequenced in a study of T cell clonality in common variable immunodeficiency. Method: immunoSEQ multiplex PCR; TCRdb's copy keeps in-frame clones and lacks some. Observed are tens of thousands of clones, no singletons, with the top ten taking 0.75% to 1%. The sequencing sample was made of peripheral blood mononuclear cells. The receptors were sampled from a person aged 18 to 70 in good health.

The sample holds many counts of this clone. The part of the CDR3 DNA that was read is TGCGCCAGCAGCTCGTCGACAGGGAATGAAAAA. It is translated as CASSSSTGNEK. In full, the CDR3 reads CASSSSTGNEKLFF. The chain combines TRBV5-1 with TRBJ1-4; 7 bases line up with TRBD1. The CDR3 end is not reached by the read, which stops 3 residues before it; the germline J gene fills it in. Germline V gives CDR1 SGHRS, CDR2 YFSETQ. The CDR3 contains 14 residues. J was trimmed by 5 bases and V by 3 bases; bases with no gene match: 4.

This clone was recorded at least ten times. The read terminates 3 residues before the CDR3 end, so the remaining end is supplied by the germline J gene. V is TRBV20-1 and J is TRBJ2-5; maybe TRBD2 (6 bases). Germline assignment: CDR1 DFQATT and CDR2 SNEGSKA (reference sequence). The germline V and J ends were trimmed by 3 bases and 5 bases, with 13 bases remaining between them. CDR3 size: 13 residues. The sequenced part of the CDR3 DNA is TGCAGTGCTAGGCTACGGGGGTGGGAGACC. Amino acid sequence: CSARLRGWET. The full CDR3 protein is CSARLRGWETQYF.

This clone was seen at least ten times. The CDR3 extends 3 residues past the end of the read, so its final part is completed from the germline J gene. The chain employs TRBV5-1 and TRBJ2-3; D unclear. Germline CDR1 reads SGHRS; CDR2 reads YFSETQ. V lost 0 bases and J 0 bases, leaving 5 bases between the germline ends. There are 14 residues in the CDR3. The CDR3 sequence is CASSLGTSTDTQYF. Partial CDR3 DNA: TGCGCCAGCAGCTTGGGCACTAGCACAGATACG.

This clone was observed at least ten times. CDR3 DNA, as far as it was read: TGCAGCTTGGGGACAGGGGGCAATGAG. Its protein is CSLGTGGNE. The CDR3 reads in full as CSLGTGGNEQFF. The V and J genes are TRBV29-1 and TRBJ2-1; TRBD1 matches 11 bases. The read comes to an end 3 residues before the CDR3 does, leaving the germline J gene to fill in the end. Trimming cost V 8 bases and J 6 bases; bases outside gene matches: 3. Looked up from germline, CDR1 is SQVTM and CDR2 is ANQGSEA. The CDR3 totals 12 residues.

This clone was seen at least ten times. The read ends 3 residues shy of where the CDR3 ends; the end is completed using the germline J gene. The chain has TRBV2 and TRBJ1-6; D is undetermined. Germline V gene lookup returns CDR1 SNHLY and CDR2 FYNNEI. The V end lost 5 bases, the J end lost 0 bases, and 5 bases lay between the germline ends. The CDR3 loop spans 14 amino acids. This chain's CDR3 is CASSSLSYNSPLHF. The DNA read from the CDR3 is TGTGCCAGCAGTTCCCTCTCCTATAATTCACCC.

In this sample, this clone turned up many times. Sequencing ends 3 residues short of the CDR3 end; the germline J gene provides the rest. This rearrangement joins TRBV7-3 to TRBJ2-4; TRBD1 matches at 9 bases. Germline CDR1 SGHTA, CDR2 FQGTGA. After removal of 5 bases from V and 8 bases from J, the junction contained 7 bases not matched to a gene. This CDR3 spans 14 amino acids. The CDR3 sequence is CASSPGQGYDIQYF. The sequenced CDR3 bases are TGTGCCAGCAGCCCGGGACAGGGATACGACATT.

This clone appeared many times. CDR3 residues: CASSRTVGGSYQETQYF. The part of the CDR3 DNA that was read is TGCGCCAGCAGCCGTACCGTAGGCGGGAGTTATCAAGAGACC. The chain links TRBV5-1 to TRBJ2-5; 7 nucleotides agree with TRBD2. The CDR3 goes on 3 residues after the read ends, and that part is filled in from the germline J gene. This CDR3 region has 17 residues. Germline V lookup: CDR1 SGHRS, CDR2 YFSETQ. V lost 4 bases, J lost 2 bases, and 14 bases stayed unmatched. Drawing the rest from reference TRBV5-1 and TRBJ2-5, the complete variable domain is KAGVTQTPRYLIKTRGQQVTLSCSPISGHRSVSWYQQTPGQGLQFLFEYFSETQRNKGNFPGRFSGRQFSNSRSEMNVSTLELGDSALYLCASSRTVGGSYQETQYFGPGTRLLVL.

The table lists this clone with many counts. The read comes to an end 3 residues before the CDR3 does, leaving the germline J gene to fill in the end. J is TRBJ1-1 and V is TRBV10-3; D gene unclear. The germline CDR1 and CDR2 sequences are ENHRY and SYGVKD. The CDR3 runs 16 residues. V was shortened by 6 bases and J by 1 base, with 18 bases between the two germline ends. The CDR3 bases that were read are TGTGCCATCAGCCGGTATGCGGGAGATCAGAACACTGAA. Translated, it gives CAISRYAGDQNTE. The CDR3 in its entirety is CAISRYAGDQNTEAFF.

This clone was counted only a few times. The read finishes 3 residues shy of the CDR3 end, and the germline J gene is used to complete it. This chain uses TRBV7-8 with TRBJ1-3, with D unresolved. Trimming took off 4 bases at V and 2 bases at J, with 3 bases between the two ends. This CDR3 has 12 amino acids. CDR1 and CDR2 from the germline V gene are SGHVS and FQNEAQ. The covered CDR3 bases are TGTGCCAGCAGCTCCACTGGAAACACC. Encoded protein: CASSSTGNT. The whole CDR3 protein is CASSSTGNTIYF. Drawing the rest from reference TRBV7-8 and TRBJ1-3, the complete variable domain is GAGVSQSPRYKVAKRGQDVALRCDPISGHVSLFWYQQALGQGPEFLTYFQNEAQLDKSGLPSDRFFAERPEGSVSTLKIQRTQQEDSAVYLCASSSTGNTIYFGEGSWLTVV.

There are many counts of this clone. From the germline J gene comes the end of the CDR3, since the read stops 3 residues before it. This sequence joins TRBV10-3 and TRBJ2-5, with 9 positions matching TRBD2. Per germline, CDR1 ENHRY and CDR2 SYGVKD. Trimming took 2 bases from V and 5 from J; bases not matched to a gene: 6. The CDR3 covers 15 residues. The chain's CDR3 is CAISEPGTSWETQYF. The covered CDR3 bases are TGTGCCATCAGTGAGCCGGGGACTAGCTGGGAGACC.

At least ten counts were recorded for this clone. The read ends 3 residues shy of where the CDR3 ends; the end is completed using the germline J gene. The V gene is TRBV18, the J gene TRBJ1-2; TRBD1 matches 7 bases. The CDR3 is 18 residues long. The germline V gene has CDR1 KGHSH and CDR2 LQKENI. The J segment lost 2 bases and the V segment lost 3 bases, leaving 15 bases of the junction unmatched. The DNA read from the CDR3 is TGTGCCAGCTCACCGTTTGAGGGGCAGGGGGATAGGAACTATGGC. As protein: CASSPFEGQGDRNYG. From start to end, the CDR3 is CASSPFEGQGDRNYGYTF.

This clone was picked up many times. The missing CDR3 end, 3 residues past where the read stops, is filled in from the germline J gene. The chain combines TRBV13 with TRBJ2-7; TRBD1 matches 8 bases. V dropped 5 bases and J dropped 2; count of bases not matched to a gene: 17. This CDR3 comprises 18 residues. CDR1 is PRHDT, CDR2 FYEKMQ, per germline (reference sequence). The covered CDR3 bases are TGTGCCAGCAGCCTATCCCTAGGACAGGGCAGGGGAACCTACGAG. It is translated as CASSLSLGQGRGTYE. The whole CDR3 protein reads CASSLSLGQGRGTYEQYF.

This clone was seen a handful of times. The read ends 3 residues early relative to the CDR3; the germline J gene fills the gap. The rearrangement joins TRBV20-1 to TRBJ2-3, with D uncertain. The CDR3 consists of 14 residues. V gave up 2 bases and J gave up 0 bases, with 9 bases separating them. Germline-derived CDR1 and CDR2 are DFQATT and SNEGSKA (reference sequence). Incomplete CDR3 DNA: TGCAGTGCTAGATTACAACCGAGCACAGATACG. Its protein product is CSARLQPSTDT. The complete CDR3 sequence is CSARLQPSTDTQYF.

This clone was seen repeatedly, ten times or more. With the read ending 3 residues before the CDR3 end, the germline J gene is used to fill in that end. The V call is TRBV18, the J call TRBJ1-2; D possibly corresponds to TRBD1 (5 bases). V was clipped by 1 base and J by 6 bases, with 12 bases between them. Germline CDR1 KGHSH, CDR2 LQKENI. The CDR3 has 14 amino acids. The chain's CDR3 is CASSPRQGRDGYTF. The sequenced part of the CDR3 DNA is TGTGCCAGCTCACCACGTCAGGGTCGCGATGGC.